What follows is one TCR beta chain and its context. The antigen is undetermined. TCRdb's copy holds only in-frame clones and misses some; the assay was immunoSEQ multiplex PCR. This sample carries 360,000 or so clones, roughly 87% of them seen once, and the ten largest clones take 3.4%. The sample belongs to a study of Ad26.COV2.S vaccination and SARS-CoV-2 variants. Across the whole study: Ad26.COV2.S was injected intramuscularly once or twice, 56 days apart. Overall study results and limits: Participants given vaccine showed non-spike TCR breadth similar to that of placebo recipients. While placebo recipients had lower spike-specific TCR breadth, vaccine recipients had more.

Treatment denoted: over 15 received Ad26.COV2.S at low or high dose, single or two shots; 5 received placebo; per-sample allocation not given. The investigators took samples on day 63 after the first vaccine or placebo injection. The CDR3 runs to 15 residues. V was shortened by 5 bases and J by 8 bases, with 19 bases between the two germline ends. Germline CDR1 is SEHNR and CDR2 is FQNEAQ (reference sequence). The TCR comes from a person between 18 and 65 years old who received the Ad26.COV2.S COVID-19 vaccine or a placebo. The sample here was peripheral blood, taken in a trial of Ad26.COV2.S vaccine versus placebo. The gene calls are TRBV7-9 and TRBJ1-3; no firm D call. DNA for the CDR3: TGTGCCAGCAGCACTAACCCCGATCGTACGGACACCATATATTTT. As protein: CASSTNPDRTDTIYF. Full variable domain (missing parts from reference TRBV7-9 and TRBJ1-3): DTGVSQNPRHKITKRGQNVTFRCDPISEHNRLYWYRQTLGQGPEFLTYFQNEAQLEKSRLLSDRFSAERPKGSFSTLEIQRTEQGDSAMYLCASSTNPDRTDTIYFGEGSWLTVV.